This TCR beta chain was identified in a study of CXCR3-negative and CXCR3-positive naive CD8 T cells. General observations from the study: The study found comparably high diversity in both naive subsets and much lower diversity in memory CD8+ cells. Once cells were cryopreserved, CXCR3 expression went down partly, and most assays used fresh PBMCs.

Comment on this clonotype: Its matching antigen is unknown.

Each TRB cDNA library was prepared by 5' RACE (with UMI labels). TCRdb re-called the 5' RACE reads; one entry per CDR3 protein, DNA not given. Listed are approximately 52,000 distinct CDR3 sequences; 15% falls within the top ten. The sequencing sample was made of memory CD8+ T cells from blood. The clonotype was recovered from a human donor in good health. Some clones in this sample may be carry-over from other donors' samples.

CDR3 loop: CASTLTGLKDYEQYF. The rearrangement joins TRBV28 to TRBJ2-7; TCRdb returns TRBD1, unconfirmable since there is no DNA. Germline V gives CDR1 MDHEN, CDR2 SYDVKM. This CDR3 has 15 amino acids.